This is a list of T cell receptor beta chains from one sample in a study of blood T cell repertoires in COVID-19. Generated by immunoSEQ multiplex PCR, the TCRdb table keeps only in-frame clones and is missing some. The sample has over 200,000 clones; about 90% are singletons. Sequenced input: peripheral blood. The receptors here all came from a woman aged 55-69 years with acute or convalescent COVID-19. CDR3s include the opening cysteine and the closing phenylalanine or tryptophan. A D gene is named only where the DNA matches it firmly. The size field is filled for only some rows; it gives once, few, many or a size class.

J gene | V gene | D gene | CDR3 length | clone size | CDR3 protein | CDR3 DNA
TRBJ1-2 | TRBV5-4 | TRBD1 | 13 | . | CASRGTGNYGYTF | TGTGCCAGCAGGGGGACAGGGAACTATGGCTACACCTTC
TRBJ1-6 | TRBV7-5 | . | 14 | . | CARSLETDNSPLHF | TGTGCCAGAAGCTTAGAAACTGATAATTCACCCCTCCACTTT
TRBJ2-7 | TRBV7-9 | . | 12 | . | CASSLAVDEQYF | TGTGCCAGCAGCTTAGCTGTCGACGAGCAGTACTTC
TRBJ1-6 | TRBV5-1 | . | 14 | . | CASSLEGVGSPLHF | TGCGCCAGCAGCTTGGAGGGGGTGGGTTCACCCCTCCACTTT
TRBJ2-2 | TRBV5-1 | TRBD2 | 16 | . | CASSLNSGGSTGELFF | TGCGCCAGCAGCTTGAATAGCGGGGGGAGCACCGGGGAGCTGTTTTTT
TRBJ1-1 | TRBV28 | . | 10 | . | CASTGPEAFF | TGTGCCAGCACAGGGCCTGAAGCTTTCTTT
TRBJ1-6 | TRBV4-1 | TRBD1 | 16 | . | CASSLRYQGANSPLHF | TGCGCCAGCAGCCTCAGATACCAGGGGGCGAATTCACCCCTCCACTTT
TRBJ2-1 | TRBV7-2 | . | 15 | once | CASSLVGPKTAEQFF | TGTGCCAGCAGCTTGGTCGGTCCAAAGACTGCTGAGCAGTTCTTC
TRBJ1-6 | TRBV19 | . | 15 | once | CASSIPGAPNSPLHF | TGTGCCAGTAGTATCCCTGGGGCGCCCAATTCACCCCTCCACTTT
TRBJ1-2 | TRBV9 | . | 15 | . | CASSVNPQANYGYTF | TGTGCCAGCAGCGTTAACCCACAGGCTAACTATGGCTACACCTTC
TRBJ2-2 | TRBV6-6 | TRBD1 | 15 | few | CASSAWDSPTGELFF | TGTGCCAGCAGTGCCTGGGACAGTCCCACCGGGGAGCTGTTTTTT
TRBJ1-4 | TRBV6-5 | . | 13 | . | CASKGVTNEKLFF | TGTGCCAGCAAAGGGGTGACTAATGAAAAACTGTTTTTT
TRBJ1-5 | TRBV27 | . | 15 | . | CASSFQGWGNQPQHF | TGTGCCAGCAGTTTCCAGGGTTGGGGCAATCAGCCCCAGCATTTT
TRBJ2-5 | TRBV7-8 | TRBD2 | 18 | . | CASSLRQGLAGPPQTQYF | TGTGCCAGCAGCTTAAGACAAGGACTAGCGGGGCCACCTCAGACCCAGTACTTC
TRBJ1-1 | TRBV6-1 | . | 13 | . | CASSERGLTEAFF | TGTGCCAGCAGTGAAAGGGGGTTGACTGAAGCTTTCTTT
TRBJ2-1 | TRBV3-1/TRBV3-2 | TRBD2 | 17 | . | CASTRGRASGVYNEQFF | TGTGCCAGCACCAGAGGTCGAGCTAGCGGAGTTTACAATGAGCAGTTCTTC
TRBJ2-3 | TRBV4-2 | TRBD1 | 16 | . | CASSKEGTGSTDTQYF | TGTGCCAGCAGCAAAGAAGGGACAGGTAGCACAGATACGCAGTATTTT
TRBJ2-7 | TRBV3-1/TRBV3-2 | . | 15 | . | CASSQGQGKFDEQYF | TGTGCCAGCAGCCAAGGCCAGGGTAAGTTCGACGAGCAGTACTTC
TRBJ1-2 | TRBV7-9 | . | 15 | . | CASSLSGRGGYGYTF | TGTGCCAGCAGCTTATCGGGCAGGGGAGGGTATGGCTACACCTTC
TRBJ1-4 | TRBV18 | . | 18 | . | CASSPPPPTGWVLEKLFF | TGTGCCAGCTCACCACCCCCCCCGACAGGATGGGTACTTGAAAAACTGTTTTTT
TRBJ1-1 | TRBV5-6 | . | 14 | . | CASSPPPWHREAFF | TGTGCCAGCAGCCCTCCTCCATGGCACAGGGAAGCTTTCTTT
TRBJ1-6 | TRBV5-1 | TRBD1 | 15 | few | CASSLTGELNSPLHF | TGCGCCAGCAGCTTGACAGGGGAGCTTAATTCACCCCTCCACTTT
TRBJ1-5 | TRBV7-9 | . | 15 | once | CASSLEGGILQPQHF | TGTGCCAGCAGCTTAGAAGGCGGCATCCTTCAGCCCCAGCATTTT
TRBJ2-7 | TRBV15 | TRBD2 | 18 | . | CATSDRLAGGRSSYEQYF | TGTGCCACCAGCGACCGACTAGCGGGAGGCCGTAGCTCCTACGAGCAGTACTTC
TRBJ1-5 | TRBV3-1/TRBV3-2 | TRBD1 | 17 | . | CASSQGQGIRSNQPQHF | TGTGCCAGCAGCCAGGGACAGGGAATTAGGAGCAATCAGCCCCAGCATTTT
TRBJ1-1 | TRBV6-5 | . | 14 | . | CASSSSVMNTEAFF | TGTGCCAGCAGTTCGTCAGTCATGAACACTGAAGCTTTCTTT
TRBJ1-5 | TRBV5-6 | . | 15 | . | CASYRRGGGNQPQHF | TGTGCCAGCTACCGACGGGGAGGCGGCAATCAGCCCCAGCATTTT